This TCR beta chain was obtained from a study of T cell repertoires in cytomegalovirus infection. About the research overall: Public signatures in TCR beta pointed to CMV infection and matching HLA type. The study, taken as a whole, reports: Clonotypes of TCR beta that were HLA-C-restricted and CMV-specific dominated the ex vivo response.

TCRdb reprocessed the reads with MiXCR, giving one entry per CDR3 protein. The sample contains 800,000 to 950,000 distinct CDR3 sequences, over 25% of which appear only once. This clonotype was detected only a few times. What it binds is unknown. Looked up from germline, CDR1 is SGHDN and CDR2 is FVKESK. The CDR3 is 16 residues long. V was cut by 0 bases and J by 0 bases, with 10 bases left in between. The sequence derives from a human donor in good health (CMV status not recorded). Some clones in this sample may be carry-over from other donors' samples. The V gene is TRBV14, the J gene TRBJ2-3; a possible D gene is TRBD1 (6 bases). This specimen was cultured CD8+ T cells from PBMCs, taken from culture after CMV antigen stimulation. In DNA, the CDR3 is TGTGCCAGCAGCCAAGATTACCAGGGGAGCACAGATACGCAGTATTTT. Translating gives CASSQDYQGSTDTQYF.